Each of the 5 T cell receptor beta chains below was sequenced from the same sample in a study of T cells in Graves' hyperthyroidism and ophthalmopathy. Template material for amplifying TCR beta CDR3 regions consisted of RNA transcripts. In the first-round RT-PCR of the TCR CDR3, the HTBI primer set was used. TCRdb analysed the multiplex PCR reads with MiXCR anew, one entry per CDR3 protein. The data contain nearly 600,000 distinct CDR3 sequences, approximately 15% of them seen just once; the ten biggest clones take up 5.5% to 7.5%. Sequencing was performed on blood. These receptors came from a woman aged 25 to 39 with Graves' hyperthyroidism that later progressed to Graves' ophthalmopathy.

This clonotype has just a few counts. The chain joins TRBV5-1 to TRBJ2-3; 12 nucleotides align to TRBD2. After removal of 2 bases from V and 2 bases from J, the junction contained 9 bases not matched to a gene. The CDR3 length is 18 residues. Germline V gives CDR1 SGHRS, CDR2 YFSETQ. The CDR3 sequence is CASSFHVTSGGNTDTQYF. The CDR3, as DNA: TGCGCCAGCAGCTTCCACGTGACTAGCGGGGGCAACACAGATACGCAGTATTTT.

Remarks on this clonotype: A read error may be the cause here, since a much bigger clone is one base away. The chain's CDR3 is CASSKRGTTNEKLFF. CDR3 bases: TGTGCCAGCAGCAAGAGGGGCACAACTAATGAAAAACTGTTTTTT. This chain uses TRBV11-3 with TRBJ1-4; D possibly corresponds to TRBD1 (5 bases). The germline CDR1 and CDR2 sequences are SGHNT and YENEEA. This CDR3 spans 15 amino acids. Trimming cost V 5 bases and J 0 bases, with 10 bases left between them.

This clonotype was detected ten times or more. The rearrangement joins TRBV30 to TRBJ1-6, with 9 bases matching TRBD1. V lost 2 bases, J lost 7 bases, and 12 bases stayed unmatched. The CDR3 spans 17 residues. The germline V gene encodes CDR1 GTSNPN and CDR2 SVGIG (reference sequence). The CDR3 coding sequence is TGTGCCTGGAGTACCTCCGGGACAGGGAGGGGAAATTCACCCCTCCACTTT. Its protein is CAWSTSGTGRGNSPLHF.

At least ten counts were recorded for this clonotype. The V call is TRBV19, the J call TRBJ1-1, with D unresolved. The V gene's germline CDR1 is LNHDA and CDR2 SQIVND (reference sequence). Trimming took 6 bases from V and 0 from J, leaving 8 bases between them. The CDR3 extends over 13 amino acids. Here the CDR3 DNA reads TGTGCCAGTAGCTTCTCCATGAACACTGAAGCTTTCTTT. Its protein product is CASSFSMNTEAFF.

This clonotype was seen only a few times. The rearrangement links TRBV11-3 to TRBJ2-6, with D perhaps TRBD2 (5 bases). CDR3 size: 19 residues. Germline-derived CDR1 and CDR2 are SGHNT and YENEEA. Trimming removed 5 bases at V and 3 bases at J, with 23 bases between. The CDR3: CASSPRVGDSLGGANVLTF. The DNA for the CDR3 is TGTGCCAGCAGCCCCCGGGTGGGAGACTCCCTCGGTGGGGCCAACGTCCTGACTTTC.